The 32 T cell receptor beta chains below were found in one sample sequenced in a study of blood T cell repertoires in COVID-19. TCRdb's copy holds only in-frame clones and misses some; the assay was immunoSEQ multiplex PCR. The table shows around 300,000 clones, with around 90% occurring only once. The sample comprised PBMCs or T cells enriched from blood (not recorded which). These receptor sequences come from a middle-aged woman who had recovered from COVID-19.

The V gene is TRBV28, the J gene TRBJ1-1; 9 positions agree with TRBD1. The CDR3 consists of 13 residues. Germline trimming cut 6 bases from V and 7 bases from J; bases unmatched to any gene: 6. In germline, CDR1 is MDHEN, CDR2 SYDVKM. The CDR3 spells CASRWDRASEAFF. DNA of the CDR3: TGTGCCAGCAGATGGGACAGGGCGAGTGAAGCTTTCTTT.

The chain links TRBV19 to TRBJ2-7; the D gene is possibly TRBD1 (6 bases). CDR1 LNHDA and CDR2 SQIVND come from the germline V gene (reference sequence). This CDR3 spans 14 amino acids. The V gene lost 9 bases and the J gene lost 0 bases, with 15 bases spanning the gap. The CDR3 DNA follows: TGTGCCAGCCAGGACAGTCGCAGCTCCTACGAGCAGTACTTC. It encodes CASQDSRSSYEQYF.

This chain's CDR3 is CASSSIQGSYGYTF. The CDR3 DNA is TGTGCCAGCAGCTCAATACAGGGGTCCTATGGCTACACCTTC. The chain recombines TRBV11-2 with TRBJ1-2; 7 bases fit TRBD1. Looked up from germline, CDR1 is SGHAT and CDR2 is FQNNGV. With V trimmed by 4 bases and J by 4 bases, 6 bases remained unmatched. This CDR3 contains 14 residues.

V and J are TRBV6-5 and TRBJ2-7, with 7 positions matching TRBD1. V gave up 6 bases and J gave up 1 base; unmatched junction bases: 9. The CDR3 totals 15 residues. Germline CDR1 is MNHEY and CDR2 is SVGAGI. The CDR3 coding sequence is TGTGCCAGCAGACCCCGTGGACAGGTTTCCTACGAGCAGTACTTC. Its translation is CASRPRGQVSYEQYF.

The rearrangement uses TRBV30 and TRBJ2-1, with TRBD2 matching over 9 bases. The CDR3 covers 15 residues. Germline trimming cut 2 bases from V and 7 bases from J; bases unmatched to any gene: 9. Germline V gene sequence: CDR1 GTSNPN, CDR2 SVGIG (reference sequence). The CDR3 nucleotides are TGTGCCTGGAGTCGGATTAGCGGGAGTCGAAATGAGCAGTTCTTC. Its protein product is CAWSRISGSRNEQFF.

J is TRBJ2-5 and V is TRBV7-2; the match to TRBD2 covers 10 bases. Germline lookup yields CDR1 SGHTA and CDR2 FQGNSA. The CDR3 is made up of 17 amino acids. The V gene end was trimmed by 4 bases and the J gene end by 2 bases; junction bases not matched to a gene: 10. In nucleotides, the CDR3 is TGTGCCAGCAGCTCGGTTCCGGGACTAGCGCTACAAGAGACCCAGTACTTC. This gives the protein CASSSVPGLALQETQYF.

The chain recombines TRBV5-8 with TRBJ1-6; possible D gene TRBD1, 5 bases. Germline V lookup: CDR1 SGHTS, CDR2 YDEGEE. The ends were cut back, 1 base at V and 7 bases at J, with 9 bases in the middle. The CDR3 runs 14 residues. CDR3 sequence (DNA): TGTGCCAGCAGCTTGCCAGGGCAAAATTCACCCCTCCACTTT. Amino acids: CASSLPGQNSPLHF.

This clone was detected once. The V gene is TRBV7-3, the J gene TRBJ2-3; D is possibly TRBD2 (6 bases). The CDR3 runs to 16 residues. CDR1 SGHTA and CDR2 FQGTGA come from the germline V gene. Trimming pared 2 bases from V and 6 bases from J, leaving 18 bases between. The CDR3 spells CASSLVAGLGEDTQYF. The DNA of the CDR3 is TGTGCCAGCAGCTTAGTGGCGGGGCTAGGGGAGGATACGCAGTATTTT. Based on the CDR3 plus reference TRBV7-3 and TRBJ2-3, the full variable domain is GAGVSQTPSNKVTEKGKYVELRCDPISGHTALYWYRQSLGQGPEFLIYFQGTGAADDSGLPNDRFFAVRPEGSVSTLKIQRTERGDSAVYLCASSLVAGLGEDTQYFGPGTRLTVL.

V is TRBV15 and J is TRBJ1-1, with 9 bases aligning to TRBD1. V was pared by 3 bases and J by 4 bases, with 12 bases of the junction left unmatched. The CDR3 totals 17 residues. The germline gives CDR1 LNHNV, CDR2 YYDKDF (reference sequence). The CDR3: CATSRPNRGRSGTEAFF. The CDR3 nucleotides read TGTGCCACCAGCAGGCCCAACAGGGGGCGGAGTGGCACTGAAGCTTTCTTT.

The rearrangement joins TRBV7-9 to TRBJ2-7; TRBD2 is a possible D gene (5 bases). Germline lookup yields CDR1 SEHNR and CDR2 FQNEAQ (reference sequence). CDR3 size: 14 residues. The V gene lost 5 bases and the J gene lost 1 base, with 12 bases spanning the gap. The DNA for the CDR3 is TGTGCCAGCAGCCCACACACGGGGTCCTACGAGCAGTACTTC. This encodes CASSPHTGSYEQYF.

CDR3 amino acids: CASSPTSPTGELFF. The CDR3 region has the DNA TGTGCCAGCAGCCCGACTAGTCCCACCGGGGAGCTGTTTTTT. This rearrangement joins TRBV11-2 to TRBJ2-2; possible D gene TRBD2, 6 bases. The CDR3 covers 14 residues. V lost 5 bases, J lost 4 bases, and 11 bases lay in between. Looked up from germline, CDR1 is SGHAT and CDR2 is FQNNGV.

This chain uses TRBV28 with TRBJ1-2; D is unresolved. Trimming shortened V by 2 bases and J by 4 bases, and 8 bases separated the two germline ends. The CDR3 runs to 13 residues. CDR1 is MDHEN and CDR2 is SYDVKM in the germline V gene. Here the CDR3 reads CASSLQATYGYTF. The CDR3 DNA reads as TGTGCCAGCAGTTTACAGGCAACCTATGGCTACACCTTC.

The rearrangement uses TRBV3-1 (or the pseudogene TRBV3-2) and TRBJ1-6, with 8 bases matching TRBD1. The junction had 8 bases not matched to a gene; V was cut back by 4 bases and J by 0 bases. The germline V gene encodes CDR1 LGHDT and CDR2 YNNKEL (reference sequence). The CDR3 length is 18 residues. CDR3 DNA: TGTGCCAGCAGCCTAAATGCAGGGGGCGGCTCCTATAATTCACCCCTCCACTTT. Encoded protein: CASSLNAGGGSYNSPLHF.

The rearrangement links TRBV7-2 to TRBJ2-5, with D possibly matching TRBD2 (6 bases). Germline CDR1 SGHTA, CDR2 FQGNSA. Trimming left V 3 bases short and J 3 bases short, with 8 bases between. This CDR3 contains 13 residues. The CDR3 bases are TGTGCCAGCAGCTTGCAGCGGGAAGAGACCCAGTACTTC. Its protein product is CASSLQREETQYF.

The chain carries TRBV2 and TRBJ2-7, with 7 bases identical to TRBD1. J lost 7 bases, V lost 3 bases, and 12 bases had no gene match. The CDR3 has 15 amino acids. Germline V gene sequence: CDR1 SNHLY, CDR2 FYNNEI. The CDR3 region is CASSDGDSSLGEQYF. CDR3 bases: TGTGCCAGCAGTGATGGGGACAGTTCCTTGGGGGAGCAGTACTTC.

The chain couples TRBV19 to TRBJ1-5; D may be TRBD1 (5 bases). The CDR3 runs to 14 residues. V lost 4 bases to trimming and J lost 3 bases, with 10 bases between them. Germline CDR1 and CDR2: LNHDA and SQIVND (reference sequence). CDR3 DNA sequence: TGTGCCAGTAGTACGACAGCCCACAATCAGCCCCAGCATTTT. Amino acids: CASSTTAHNQPQHF.

This chain uses TRBV19 with TRBJ1-5; 8 bases line up with TRBD1. The CDR3 is 16 amino acids. Germline V CDR1 and CDR2: LNHDA, SQIVND (reference sequence). The V segment lost 7 bases and the J segment 6 bases; nucleotides outside the gene matches: 14. The CDR3 loop is CASTRLQGGGRQPQHF. CDR3 coding DNA: TGTGCCAGTACCCGATTACAGGGGGGAGGCCGTCAGCCCCAGCATTTT.

The chain combines TRBV6-5 with TRBJ2-1; a possible D gene is TRBD1 (5 bases). The V and J ends lost 10 bases and 5 bases respectively, with 9 bases between them. The CDR3 length is 11 residues. Germline CDR1 is MNHEY and CDR2 is SVGAGI. CDR3 sequence reads: CATGRDNEQFF. The CDR3 DNA is TGTGCCACGGGCAGGGACAATGAGCAGTTCTTC.

The chain carries TRBV3-1 (or the pseudogene TRBV3-2) and TRBJ1-3; 9 nucleotides line up with TRBD1. V gave up 1 base and J gave up 9 bases; unmatched junction bases: 4. The CDR3 totals 14 residues. From germline, CDR1 is LGHDT and CDR2 YNNKEL (reference sequence). In nucleotides, the CDR3 is TGTGCCAGCAGCCAAGTTGGACAGGGGAGCACCATATATTTT. It encodes CASSQVGQGSTIYF.

This chain uses TRBV7-2 with TRBJ2-3; TRBD2 might be the D (6 bases). The germline V gene encodes CDR1 SGHTA and CDR2 FQGNSA. CDR3 length: 15 amino acids. The V end was cut by 5 bases, the J end by 3 bases, with 15 bases between. For the CDR3, the DNA is TGTGCCAGCAGCCTTCTGAAGGGAGGAACAGATACGCAGTATTTT. Translated: CASSLLKGGTDTQYF.

The chain employs TRBV7-2 and TRBJ2-2; 8 bases are shared with TRBD1. J was trimmed by 6 bases and V by 5 bases; bases with no gene match: 5. Germline lookup yields CDR1 SGHTA and CDR2 FQGNSA. This CDR3 contains 14 residues. The CDR3 loop reads CASSQGTGSGELFF. CDR3 DNA sequence: TGTGCCAGCAGCCAAGGGACAGGTTCCGGGGAGCTGTTTTTT.

The chain combines TRBV27 with TRBJ2-1; 10 nucleotides match TRBD2. This CDR3 is 16 amino acids long. After removal of 5 bases from V and 7 bases from J, the junction contained 11 bases not matched to a gene. The germline V gene encodes CDR1 MNHEY and CDR2 SMNVEV (reference sequence). The CDR3 sequence: CASSKESGRGRNEQFF. As DNA, the CDR3 is TGTGCCAGCAGTAAAGAGAGCGGGAGGGGACGGAATGAGCAGTTCTTC.

The rearrangement links TRBV27 to TRBJ2-1; 7 nucleotides agree with TRBD2. The CDR3 runs to 17 residues. CDR1 MNHEY and CDR2 SMNVEV come from the germline V gene (reference sequence). J gave up 3 bases and V 5 bases, and 13 bases lay outside the gene matches. CDR3 DNA sequence: TGTGCCAGCAGTACCTCGATTCCGGCGGGGGTCTACAATGAGCAGTTCTTC. Amino acid sequence: CASSTSIPAGVYNEQFF.

This chain connects TRBV19 to TRBJ2-2, with D uncertain. Germline V gene lookup returns CDR1 LNHDA and CDR2 SQIVND (reference sequence). Trimming cost V 6 bases and J 0 bases, with 8 bases left between them. The CDR3 is 14 amino acids. CDR3 bases: TGTGCCAGTAGCACAGACCCGAACACCGGGGAGCTGTTTTTT. Translating gives CASSTDPNTGELFF.

The table lists this clone with a count of one. The V gene is TRBV7-9, the J gene TRBJ1-2, with D possibly matching TRBD1 (6 bases). V gave up 5 bases and J gave up 4 bases, with 14 bases separating them. Germline V gene sequence: CDR1 SEHNR, CDR2 FQNEAQ (reference sequence). There are 14 residues in the CDR3. The CDR3 spells CASSRDTGIYGYTF. As DNA, the CDR3 is TGTGCCAGCAGCCGTGACACAGGGATCTATGGCTACACCTTC.

J is TRBJ2-7 and V is TRBV28; no firm D call. This CDR3 comprises 14 residues. Germline V lookup: CDR1 MDHEN, CDR2 SYDVKM. Trimming took 5 bases from V and 4 from J, leaving 15 bases between them. CDR3 region: CASSTVLGLYEQYF. The CDR3 region has the DNA TGTGCCAGCAGTACAGTATTGGGCCTGTACGAGCAGTACTTC.

The rearrangement uses TRBV9 and TRBJ2-1; tentatively, D is TRBD1 (6 bases). CDR3 size: 15 residues. Trimming stripped 2 bases from V and 7 bases from J, with 16 bases between. CDR1 is SGDLS, CDR2 YYNGEE, per germline. The CDR3 DNA sequence: TGTGCCAGCAGCGTTCAGGGGCCGCCGGGGAATGAGCAGTTCTTC. Translation gives CASSVQGPPGNEQFF.

The rearrangement links TRBV7-2 to TRBJ1-1; 8 bases match TRBD1. CDR3 length equals 16 residues. The V segment lost 5 bases and the J segment 2 bases; nucleotides outside the gene matches: 10. The germline V gene has CDR1 SGHTA and CDR2 FQGNSA. The CDR3 is CASSVRQGNFNTEAFF. The CDR3 DNA follows: TGTGCCAGCAGCGTCCGACAGGGGAATTTTAACACTGAAGCTTTCTTT.

This chain joins TRBV5-1 and TRBJ2-2, with 11 bases identical to TRBD2. V was pared by 1 base and J by 4 bases, with 15 bases of the junction left unmatched. The CDR3 has 20 residues. Germline CDR1 is SGHRS and CDR2 is YFSETQ. The CDR3 reads CASSLRLAGTMGPPTGELFF. CDR3 sequence (DNA): TGCGCCAGCAGCTTGCGACTAGCGGGAACTATGGGGCCTCCCACCGGGGAGCTGTTTTTT.

This chain joins TRBV19 and TRBJ2-1; 11 bases match TRBD1. Germline lookup yields CDR1 LNHDA and CDR2 SQIVND (reference sequence). V dropped 4 bases and J dropped 3; count of bases not matched to a gene: 5. The CDR3 consists of 16 residues. The CDR3 loop reads CASSSPGQGDYNEQFF. The CDR3, as DNA: TGTGCCAGTAGTAGCCCGGGACAGGGGGACTACAATGAGCAGTTCTTC.

The chain has TRBV3-1 (or the pseudogene TRBV3-2) and TRBJ1-1; D not certain. Germline V gives CDR1 LGHDT, CDR2 YNNKEL (reference sequence). This CDR3 spans 14 amino acids. V was trimmed by 7 bases and J by 4 bases, leaving 16 bases between them. DNA for the CDR3: TGTGCCAGCACCCCATGGGAGGACCGCACTGAAGCTTTCTTT. This gives the protein CASTPWEDRTEAFF.

The chain recombines TRBV5-4 with TRBJ1-2; the D is unclear. The germline gives CDR1 SGHNT, CDR2 YYREEE (reference sequence). This CDR3 is 13 amino acids long. V lost 4 bases to trimming and J lost 3 bases, with 10 bases between them. For the CDR3, the DNA is TGTGCCAGCAGCCTACAAGGAGACTATGGCTACACCTTC. It codes for CASSLQGDYGYTF.